This T cell receptor (beta chain) appears in the sequencing data of a study of control samples from healthy donors and cancer patients (dated by TCRdb to 2018 to 2020). With regard to this clone: Its antigen is unknown. One base away there is no much larger clone; base qualities are not given.

Library creation used the immunoSEQ multiplex PCR assay. Imported from immuneACCESS, the table was reduced by TCRdb to in-frame sequences with V and J called. These copies leave out some clones; in studies compared against another copy, an unresolved V gene accounts for under half, and the cause of the remainder is not known. The sample yields approximately 72,000 clones; 75% to 90% were counted once. The ten largest account for over 5.5% of the sample. From cysteine to phenylalanine, the CDR3 is 13 amino acids long. The entry retains the CDR3 DNA only, 39 bases that are in frame from base 1. From the germline V gene (reference sequence), CDR1 is LGHDT and CDR2 is YNNKEL. V loses 5 bases of germline sequence and J loses 4 bases, and the interval between the two ends is 11 bases.

Sequences were obtained from blood. This TCR derives from a man aged 50-59 years in good health. This chain joins TRBV3-1 (or the pseudogene TRBV3-2) to TRBJ1-1; no D gene can be assigned with confidence. The sequence in DNA is TGTGCCAGCAGCTTTGGGGAAGGCACTGAAGCTTTCTTT. Its amino acids are CASSFGEGTEAFF.